This T cell receptor (beta chain) originates from a study of blood T cell repertoires in COVID-19 (dated by TCRdb to 2019 to 2021). About the full investigation: Samples covering the acute and convalescent phases of COVID-19 were provided by collaborators in the United States, Italy and Spain. The material from the prospective study consisted of cDNA or gDNA derived from T cells, B-cell-depleted T cells, or PBMCs. The dataset comprised deeply sampled blood TCRbeta repertoires from subjects exposed to, actively infected with, or recovered from COVID-19. A freely available public database, intended as a resource for researchers studying the immune response to SARS-CoV-2, is where the repertoires were released. Samples came from the ongoing ImmuneRACE study (first 160 participants) plus 1,254 subjects from 6 global collaborators. The sample metadata nearly always contained a de-identified subject ID, COVID-19 status, age in years and sex. Where HLA class I and class II types were available, the types were taken from metadata supplied by the sample provider, not from assay-based typing.

Study-level results and caveats: The quantity of clinical and demographic metadata differed by source and by participant and was supplied without curation.

In the prospective study, participants were roughly 18 to 95 years old, resided in fewer than 25 geographic areas of the United States, and were enrolled through a virtual design. In the prospective study, participants were assigned to cohorts based on the clinical history participants reported in a screening survey and a study questionnaire. A participant counted as exposed if, within 2 weeks of entering the study, that participant had been in contact with someone who had a PCR-confirmed or clinician-diagnosed COVID-19 case. In the prospective study, mobile phlebotomists collected whole blood, serum and a nasopharyngeal or oropharyngeal swab from each participant. Prospective study participants could optionally give additional blood draws and questionnaires over a roughly two-month period. Before DNA extraction, prospective study blood samples were shipped either frozen or at room temperature.

On this clone itself: Its antigen is still unknown. The sample holds no much larger clone one base away, and base qualities are not on file.

TCRbeta CDR3 regions were amplified from genomic DNA using the immunoSEQ Assay, a bias-controlled multiplex PCR. As for the original processing: Nucleated cell counts per sample were estimated from amplification of reference gene primers within the assay. To quantify the absolute abundance of each unique TCRbeta CDR3 rearrangement, sequence reads were collapsed and filtered. Productive Simpson clonality was computed per sample as the square root of Simpson's diversity index over productive rearrangements. The table comes from immuneACCESS by way of TCRdb, which keeps in-frame sequences with V and J called. Part of the clones is missing from these tables; in studies checked, under half for an unresolved V gene and the rest for unknown reasons. Clone size and V and J calls were adopted from that table, with D and trimming inferred from the DNA. In this sample the table shows fewer than 250,000 clones, 90% of which occur a single time. Over 12% of the sample belongs to the ten largest clones.

The TCR comes from a man aged 30 to 45 who had been exposed to COVID-19. Sequenced sample: PBMCs or T cells enriched from blood (not recorded which).

The DNA reads as follows: TGTGCCAGTAGCGGGACAGGTCACTCCTATGGCTACACCTTC. Its protein product is CASSGTGHSYGYTF. This sequence uses TRBV19 and TRBJ1-2; TRBD1 matches 8 bases in the middle. CDR1 LNHDA and CDR2 SQIVND were looked up in the germline V gene (reference sequence). Including cysteine and phenylalanine, the CDR3 has 14 amino acids. Only the CDR3 portion is preserved as DNA: 42 bases, with reading frame beginning at the first base. The germline V end is reduced by 6 bases and the J end by 4 bases; junction bases left unmatched: 7.